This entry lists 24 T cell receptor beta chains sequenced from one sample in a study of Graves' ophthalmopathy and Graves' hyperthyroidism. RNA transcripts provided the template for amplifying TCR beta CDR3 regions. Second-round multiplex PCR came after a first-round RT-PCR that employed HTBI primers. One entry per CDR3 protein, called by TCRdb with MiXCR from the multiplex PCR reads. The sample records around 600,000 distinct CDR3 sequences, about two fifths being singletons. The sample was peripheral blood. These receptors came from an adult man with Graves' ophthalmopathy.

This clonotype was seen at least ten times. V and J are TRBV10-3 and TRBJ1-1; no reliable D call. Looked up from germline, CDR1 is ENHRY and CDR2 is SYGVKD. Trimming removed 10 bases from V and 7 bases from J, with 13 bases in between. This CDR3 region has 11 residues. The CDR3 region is CATSGGVEAFF. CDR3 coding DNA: TGTGCCACTTCTGGCGGGGTTGAAGCTTTCTTT.

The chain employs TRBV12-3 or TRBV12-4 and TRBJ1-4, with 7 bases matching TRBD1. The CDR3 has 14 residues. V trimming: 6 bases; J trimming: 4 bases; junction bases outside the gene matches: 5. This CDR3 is CASRRQGNNEKLFF. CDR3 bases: TGTGCCAGCAGGAGACAGGGTAATAATGAAAAACTGTTTTTT.

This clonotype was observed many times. CDR3: CAISESSAGILYEQYF. The CDR3 DNA follows: TGTGCCATCAGTGAGTCCTCAGCAGGGATTCTATACGAGCAGTACTTC. The J gene is TRBJ2-7, the V gene TRBV10-3; possibly TRBD1 for D (5 bases). CDR1 and CDR2 (germline): ENHRY, SYGVKD. Trimming removed 0 bases at V and 4 bases at J, with 16 bases between. This CDR3 region has 16 residues.

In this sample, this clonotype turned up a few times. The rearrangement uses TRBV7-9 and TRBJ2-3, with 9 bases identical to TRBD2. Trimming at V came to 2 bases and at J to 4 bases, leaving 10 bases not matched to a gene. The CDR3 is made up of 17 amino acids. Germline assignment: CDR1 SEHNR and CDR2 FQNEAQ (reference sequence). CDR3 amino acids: CASSLLGDAGGADTQYF. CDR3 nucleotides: TGTGCCAGCAGCTTACTCGGGGATGCGGGAGGGGCAGATACGCAGTATTTT.

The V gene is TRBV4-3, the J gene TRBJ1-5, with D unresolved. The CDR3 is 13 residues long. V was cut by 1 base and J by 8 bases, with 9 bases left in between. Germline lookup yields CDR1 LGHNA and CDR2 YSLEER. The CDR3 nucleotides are TGCGCCAGCAGCCAAGGGGGAAGGGAGCCCCAGCATTTT. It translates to CASSQGGREPQHF.

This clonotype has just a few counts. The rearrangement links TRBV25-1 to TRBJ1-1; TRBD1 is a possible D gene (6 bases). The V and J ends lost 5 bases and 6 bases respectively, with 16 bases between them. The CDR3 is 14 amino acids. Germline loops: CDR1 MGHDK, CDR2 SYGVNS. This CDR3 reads CASSSRRGAPEAFF. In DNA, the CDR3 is TGTGCCAGCAGTTCAAGAAGGGGGGCACCTGAAGCTTTCTTT.

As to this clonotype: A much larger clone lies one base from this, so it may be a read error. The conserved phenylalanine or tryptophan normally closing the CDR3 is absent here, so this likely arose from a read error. CDR3 bases: TGTGCCAGCAGTTTGCACAGGGAAAGGTCACCCCTCCACTCT. This encodes CASSLHRERSPLHS. The V call is TRBV12-3 or TRBV12-4, the J call TRBJ1-6, with a weak D call TRBD1 (6 bases). V was pared by 3 bases and J by 10 bases, with 13 bases between. This CDR3 has 14 residues.

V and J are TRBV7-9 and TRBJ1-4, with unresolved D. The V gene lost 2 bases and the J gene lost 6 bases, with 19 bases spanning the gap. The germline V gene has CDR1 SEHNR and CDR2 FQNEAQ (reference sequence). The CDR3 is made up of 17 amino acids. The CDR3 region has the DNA TGTGCCAGCAGCTTATTTGGGGAGGGCAGCGGAGATGAAAAACTGTTTTTT. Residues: CASSLFGEGSGDEKLFF.

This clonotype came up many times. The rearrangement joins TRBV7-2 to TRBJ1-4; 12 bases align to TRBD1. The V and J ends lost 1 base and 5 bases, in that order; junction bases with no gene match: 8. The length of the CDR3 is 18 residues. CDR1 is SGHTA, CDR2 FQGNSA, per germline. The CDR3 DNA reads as TGTGCCAGCAGCTTAGTCGGGACAGGGGGCGCTGGGAATGAAAAACTGTTTTTT. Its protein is CASSLVGTGGAGNEKLFF.

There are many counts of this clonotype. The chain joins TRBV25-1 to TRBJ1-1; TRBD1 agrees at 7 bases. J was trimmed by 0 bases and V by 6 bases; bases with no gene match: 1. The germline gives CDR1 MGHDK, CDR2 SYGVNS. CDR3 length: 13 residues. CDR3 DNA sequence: TGTGCCAGCAGAGGGACAGTGAACACTGAAGCTTTCTTT. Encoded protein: CASRGTVNTEAFF.

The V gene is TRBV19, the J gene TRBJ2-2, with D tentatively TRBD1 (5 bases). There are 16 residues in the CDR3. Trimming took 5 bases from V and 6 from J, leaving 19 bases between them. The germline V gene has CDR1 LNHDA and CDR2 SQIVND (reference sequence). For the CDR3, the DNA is TGTGCCAGTAGTGAGATGGACACCCAGGCCCCCGGGGAGCTGTTTTTT. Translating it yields CASSEMDTQAPGELFF.

The CDR3 nucleotides are TGTGCCAGCAGTGAATCTGCAGGGGTAGGGAACACTGAAGCTTTCTTT. This translates into CASSESAGVGNTEAFF. The V call is TRBV25-1, the J call TRBJ1-1, with a weak D call TRBD1 (6 bases). CDR1 and CDR2 (germline): MGHDK, SYGVNS. With 1 base removed from V and 1 base from J, the gap between germline ends came to 13 bases. The CDR3 is 16 amino acids.

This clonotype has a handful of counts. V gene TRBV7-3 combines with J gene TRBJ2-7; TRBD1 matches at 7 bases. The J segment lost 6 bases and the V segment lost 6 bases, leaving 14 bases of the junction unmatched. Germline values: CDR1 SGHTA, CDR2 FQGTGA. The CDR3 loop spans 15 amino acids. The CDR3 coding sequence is TGTGCCAGCAGTGTTGCCGGACAGGCCCGCGGCGAGCAGTACTTC. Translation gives CASSVAGQARGEQYF.

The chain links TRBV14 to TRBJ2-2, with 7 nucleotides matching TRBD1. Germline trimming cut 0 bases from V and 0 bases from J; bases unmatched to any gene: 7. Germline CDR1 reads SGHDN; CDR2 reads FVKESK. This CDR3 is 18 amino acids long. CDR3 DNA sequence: TGTGCCAGCAGCCAAGATGCGCCGGGACAGACGAACACCGGGGAGCTGTTTTTT. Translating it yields CASSQDAPGQTNTGELFF.

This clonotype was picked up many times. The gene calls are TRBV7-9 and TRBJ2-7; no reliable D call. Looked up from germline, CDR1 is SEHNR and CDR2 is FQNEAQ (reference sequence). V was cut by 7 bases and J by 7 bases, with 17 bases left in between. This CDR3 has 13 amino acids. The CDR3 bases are TGTGCCAGCAACTTTGGATCGTTGGGGGAGCAGTACTTC. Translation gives CASNFGSLGEQYF.

CDR3 DNA: TGTGCCAGCAGCCCAGAGCGGGAGCTCCCCTTCGAGCAGTACTTC. Translation: CASSPERELPFEQYF. The chain employs TRBV7-6 and TRBJ2-7, with TRBD2 matching 8 bases. The junction had 12 bases not matched to a gene; V was cut back by 5 bases and J by 6 bases. Germline-derived CDR1 and CDR2 are SGHVS and FNYEAQ. The CDR3 is 15 amino acids.

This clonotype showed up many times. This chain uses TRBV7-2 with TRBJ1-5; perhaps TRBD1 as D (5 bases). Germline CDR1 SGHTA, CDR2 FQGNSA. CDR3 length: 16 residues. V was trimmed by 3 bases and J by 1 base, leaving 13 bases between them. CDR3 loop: CASSLTALGSNQPQHF. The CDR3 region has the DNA TGTGCCAGCAGCTTGACAGCCTTGGGGAGCAATCAGCCCCAGCATTTT. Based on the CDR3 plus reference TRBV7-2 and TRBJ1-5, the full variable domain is GAGVSQSPSNKVTEKGKDVELRCDPISGHTALYWYRQSLGQGLEFLIYFQGNSAPDKSGLPSDRFSAERTGGSVSTLTIQRTQQEDSAVYLCASSLTALGSNQPQHFGDGTRLSIL.

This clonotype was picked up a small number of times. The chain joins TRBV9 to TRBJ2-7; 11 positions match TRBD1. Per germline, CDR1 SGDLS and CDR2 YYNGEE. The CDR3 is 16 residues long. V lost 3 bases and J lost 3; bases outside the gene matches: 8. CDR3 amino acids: CASSGEDRGPVYEQYF. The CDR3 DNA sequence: TGTGCCAGCAGCGGAGAGGACAGGGGGCCCGTCTACGAGCAGTACTTC.

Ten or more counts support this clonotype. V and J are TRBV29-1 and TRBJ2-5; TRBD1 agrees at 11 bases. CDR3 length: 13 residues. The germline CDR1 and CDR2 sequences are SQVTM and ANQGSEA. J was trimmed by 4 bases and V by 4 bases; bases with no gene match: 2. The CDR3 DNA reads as TGCAGCGTTGCGGGACAGGGGGGAGAGACCCAGTACTTC. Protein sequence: CSVAGQGGETQYF.

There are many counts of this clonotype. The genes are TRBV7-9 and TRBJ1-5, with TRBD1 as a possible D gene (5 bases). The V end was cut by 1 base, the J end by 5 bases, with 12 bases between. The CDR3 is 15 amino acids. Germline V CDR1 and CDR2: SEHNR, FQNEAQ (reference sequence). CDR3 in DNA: TGTGCCAGCAGCTTAGGCGCAGGGCTCCATCAGCCCCAGCATTTT. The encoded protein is CASSLGAGLHQPQHF.

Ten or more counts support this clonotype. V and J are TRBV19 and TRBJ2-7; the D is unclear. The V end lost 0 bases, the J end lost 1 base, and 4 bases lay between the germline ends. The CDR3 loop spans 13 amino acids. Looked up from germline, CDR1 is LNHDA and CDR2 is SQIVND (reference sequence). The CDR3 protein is CASSIDSSYEQYF. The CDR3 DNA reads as TGTGCCAGTAGTATAGACAGTTCCTACGAGCAGTACTTC.

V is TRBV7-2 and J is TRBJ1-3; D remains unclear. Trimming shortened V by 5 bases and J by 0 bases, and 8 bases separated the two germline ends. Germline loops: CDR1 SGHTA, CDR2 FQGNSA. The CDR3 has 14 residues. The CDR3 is CASSTSYSGNTIYF. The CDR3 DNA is TGTGCCAGCAGCACTTCCTACTCTGGAAACACCATATATTTT.

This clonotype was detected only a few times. CDR3 protein: CASSYSTGGLYTF. In DNA form, the CDR3 reads TGTGCCAGCAGTTACTCGACGGGGGGCCTCTACACCTTC. V usage is TRBV6-5 and J usage is TRBJ1-2; weak D call: TRBD1 (6 bases). Germline lookup yields CDR1 MNHEY and CDR2 SVGAGI. The CDR3 loop spans 13 amino acids. Trimming removed 0 bases at V and 10 bases at J, with 12 bases between.

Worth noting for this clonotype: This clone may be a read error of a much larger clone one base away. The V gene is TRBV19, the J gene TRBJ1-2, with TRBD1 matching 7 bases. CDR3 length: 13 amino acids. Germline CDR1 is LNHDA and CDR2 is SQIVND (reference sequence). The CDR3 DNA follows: TGTGCCAGTTGGGACAGATCTAACTATGGCCACACCTTC. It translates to CASWDRSNYGHTF.